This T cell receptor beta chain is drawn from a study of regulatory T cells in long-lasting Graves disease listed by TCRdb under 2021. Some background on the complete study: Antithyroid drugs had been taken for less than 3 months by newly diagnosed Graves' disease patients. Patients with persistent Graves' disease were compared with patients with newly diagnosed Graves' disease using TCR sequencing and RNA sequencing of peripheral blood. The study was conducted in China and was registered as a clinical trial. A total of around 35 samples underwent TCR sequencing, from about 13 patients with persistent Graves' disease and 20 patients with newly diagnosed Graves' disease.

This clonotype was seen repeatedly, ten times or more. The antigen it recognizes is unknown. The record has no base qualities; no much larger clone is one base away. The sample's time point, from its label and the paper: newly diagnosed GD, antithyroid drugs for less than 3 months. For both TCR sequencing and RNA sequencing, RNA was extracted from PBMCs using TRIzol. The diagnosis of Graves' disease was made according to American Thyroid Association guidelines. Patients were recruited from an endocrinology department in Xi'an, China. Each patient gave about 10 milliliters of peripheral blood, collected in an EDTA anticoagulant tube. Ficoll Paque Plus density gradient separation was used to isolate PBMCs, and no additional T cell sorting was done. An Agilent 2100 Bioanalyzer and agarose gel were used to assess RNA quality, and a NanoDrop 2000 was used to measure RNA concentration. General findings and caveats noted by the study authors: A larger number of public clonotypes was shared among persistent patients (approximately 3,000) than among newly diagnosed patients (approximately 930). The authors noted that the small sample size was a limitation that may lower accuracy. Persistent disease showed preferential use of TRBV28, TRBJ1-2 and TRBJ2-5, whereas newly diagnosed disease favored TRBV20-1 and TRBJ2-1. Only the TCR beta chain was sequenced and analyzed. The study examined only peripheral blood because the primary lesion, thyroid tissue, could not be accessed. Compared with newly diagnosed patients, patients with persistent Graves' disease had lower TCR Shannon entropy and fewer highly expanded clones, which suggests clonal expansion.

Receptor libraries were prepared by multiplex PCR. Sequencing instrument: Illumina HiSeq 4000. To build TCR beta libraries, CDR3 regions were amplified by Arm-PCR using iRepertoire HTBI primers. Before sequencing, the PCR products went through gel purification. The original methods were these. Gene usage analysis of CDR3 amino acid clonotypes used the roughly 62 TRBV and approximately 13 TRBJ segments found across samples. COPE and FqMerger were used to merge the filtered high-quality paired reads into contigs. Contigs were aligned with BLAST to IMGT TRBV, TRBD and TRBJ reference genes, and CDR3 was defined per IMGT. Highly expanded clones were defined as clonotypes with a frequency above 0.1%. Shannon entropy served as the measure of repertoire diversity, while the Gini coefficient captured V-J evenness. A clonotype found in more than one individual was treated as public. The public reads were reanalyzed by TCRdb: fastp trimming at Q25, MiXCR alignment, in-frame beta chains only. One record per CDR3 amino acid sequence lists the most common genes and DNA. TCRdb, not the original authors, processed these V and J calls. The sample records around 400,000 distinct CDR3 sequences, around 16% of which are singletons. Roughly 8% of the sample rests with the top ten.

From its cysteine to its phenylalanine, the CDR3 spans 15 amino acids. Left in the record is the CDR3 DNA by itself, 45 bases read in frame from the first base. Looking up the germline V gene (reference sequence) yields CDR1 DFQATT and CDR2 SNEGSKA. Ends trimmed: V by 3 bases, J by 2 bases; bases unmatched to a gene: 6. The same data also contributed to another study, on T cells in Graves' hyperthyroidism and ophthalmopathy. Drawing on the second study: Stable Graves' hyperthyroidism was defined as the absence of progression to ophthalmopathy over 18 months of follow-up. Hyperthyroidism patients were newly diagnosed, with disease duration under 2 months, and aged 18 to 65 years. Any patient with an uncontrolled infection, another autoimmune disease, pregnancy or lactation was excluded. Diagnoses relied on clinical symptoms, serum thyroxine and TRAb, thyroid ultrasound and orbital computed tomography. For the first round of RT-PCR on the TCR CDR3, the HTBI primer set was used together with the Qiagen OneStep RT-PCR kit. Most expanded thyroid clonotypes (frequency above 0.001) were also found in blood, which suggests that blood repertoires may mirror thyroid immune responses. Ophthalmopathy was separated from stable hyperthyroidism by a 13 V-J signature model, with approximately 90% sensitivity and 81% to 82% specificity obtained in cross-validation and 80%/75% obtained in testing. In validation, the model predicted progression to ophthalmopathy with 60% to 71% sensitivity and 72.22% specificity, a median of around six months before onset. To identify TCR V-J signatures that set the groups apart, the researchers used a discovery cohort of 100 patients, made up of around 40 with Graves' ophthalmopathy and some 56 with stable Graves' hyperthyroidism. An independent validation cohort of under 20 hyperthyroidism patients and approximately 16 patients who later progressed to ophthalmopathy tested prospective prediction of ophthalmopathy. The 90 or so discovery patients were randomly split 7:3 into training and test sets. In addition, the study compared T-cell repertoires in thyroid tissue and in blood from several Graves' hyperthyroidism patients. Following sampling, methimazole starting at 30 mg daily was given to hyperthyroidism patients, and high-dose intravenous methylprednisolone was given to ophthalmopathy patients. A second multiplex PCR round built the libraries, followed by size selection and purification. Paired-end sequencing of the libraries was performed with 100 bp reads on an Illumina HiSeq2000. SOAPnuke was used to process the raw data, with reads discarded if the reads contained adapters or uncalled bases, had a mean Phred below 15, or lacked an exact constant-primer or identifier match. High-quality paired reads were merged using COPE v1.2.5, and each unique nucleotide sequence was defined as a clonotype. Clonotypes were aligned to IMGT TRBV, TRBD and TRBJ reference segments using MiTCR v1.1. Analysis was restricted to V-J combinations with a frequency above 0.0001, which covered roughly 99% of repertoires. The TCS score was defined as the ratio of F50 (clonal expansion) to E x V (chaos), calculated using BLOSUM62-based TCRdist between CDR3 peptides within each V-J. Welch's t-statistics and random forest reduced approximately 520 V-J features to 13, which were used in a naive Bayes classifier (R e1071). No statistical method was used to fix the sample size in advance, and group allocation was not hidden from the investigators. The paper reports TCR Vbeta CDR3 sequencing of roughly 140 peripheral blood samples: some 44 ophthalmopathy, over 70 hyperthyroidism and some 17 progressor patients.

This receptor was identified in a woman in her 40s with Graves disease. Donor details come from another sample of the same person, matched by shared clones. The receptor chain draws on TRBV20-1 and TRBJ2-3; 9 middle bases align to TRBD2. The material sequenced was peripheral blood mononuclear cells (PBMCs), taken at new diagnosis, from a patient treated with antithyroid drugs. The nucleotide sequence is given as TGCAGTGCTAGGACTAGCGGAGGGGCCACAGATACGCAGTATTTT. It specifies CSARTSGGATDTQYF.